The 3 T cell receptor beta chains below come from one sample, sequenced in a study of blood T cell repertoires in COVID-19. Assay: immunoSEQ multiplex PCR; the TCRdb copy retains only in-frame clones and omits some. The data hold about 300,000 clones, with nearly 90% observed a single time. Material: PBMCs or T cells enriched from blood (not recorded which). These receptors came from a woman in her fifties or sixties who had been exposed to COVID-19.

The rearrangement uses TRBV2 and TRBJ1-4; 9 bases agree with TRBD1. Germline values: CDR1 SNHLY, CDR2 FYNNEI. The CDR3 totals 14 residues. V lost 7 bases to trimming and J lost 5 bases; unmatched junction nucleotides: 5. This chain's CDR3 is CASTLDRGNEKLFF. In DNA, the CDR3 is TGTGCCAGCACCTTAGACAGGGGGAATGAAAAACTGTTTTTT.

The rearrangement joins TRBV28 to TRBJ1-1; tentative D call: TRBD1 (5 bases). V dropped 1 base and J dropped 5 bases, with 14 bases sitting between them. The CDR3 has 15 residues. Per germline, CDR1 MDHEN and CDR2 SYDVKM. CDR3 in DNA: TGTGCCAGCAGTTTATTCCGGGGGTCTCTGACTGAAGCTTTCTTT. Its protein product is CASSLFRGSLTEAFF.

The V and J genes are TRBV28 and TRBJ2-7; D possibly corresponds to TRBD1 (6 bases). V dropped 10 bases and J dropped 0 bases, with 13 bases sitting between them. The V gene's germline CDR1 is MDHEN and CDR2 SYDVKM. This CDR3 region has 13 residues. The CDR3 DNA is TGTGCCACCCGAGGACAGAGCTCCTACGAGCAGTACTTC. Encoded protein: CATRGQSSYEQYF.